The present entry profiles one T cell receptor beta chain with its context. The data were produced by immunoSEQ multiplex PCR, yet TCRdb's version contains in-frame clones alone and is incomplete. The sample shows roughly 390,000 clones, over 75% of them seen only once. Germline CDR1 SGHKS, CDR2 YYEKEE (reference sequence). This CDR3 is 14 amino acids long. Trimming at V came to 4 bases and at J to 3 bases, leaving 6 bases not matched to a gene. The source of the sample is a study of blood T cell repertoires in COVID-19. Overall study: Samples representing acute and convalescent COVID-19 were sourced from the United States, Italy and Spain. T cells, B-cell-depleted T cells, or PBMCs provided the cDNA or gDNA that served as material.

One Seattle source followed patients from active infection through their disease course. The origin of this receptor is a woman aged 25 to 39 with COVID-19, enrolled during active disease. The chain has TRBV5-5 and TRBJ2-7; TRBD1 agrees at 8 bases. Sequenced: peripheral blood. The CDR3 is CASSDRDRIYEQYF. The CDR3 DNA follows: TGTGCCAGCAGCGACCGGGACAGGATCTACGAGCAGTACTTC. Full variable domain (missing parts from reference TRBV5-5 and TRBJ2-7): DAGVTQSPTHLIKTRGQQVTLRCSPISGHKSVSWYQQVLGQGPQFIFQYYEKEERGRGNFPDRFSARQFPNYSSELNVNALLLGDSALYLCASSDRDRIYEQYFGPGTRLTVT.